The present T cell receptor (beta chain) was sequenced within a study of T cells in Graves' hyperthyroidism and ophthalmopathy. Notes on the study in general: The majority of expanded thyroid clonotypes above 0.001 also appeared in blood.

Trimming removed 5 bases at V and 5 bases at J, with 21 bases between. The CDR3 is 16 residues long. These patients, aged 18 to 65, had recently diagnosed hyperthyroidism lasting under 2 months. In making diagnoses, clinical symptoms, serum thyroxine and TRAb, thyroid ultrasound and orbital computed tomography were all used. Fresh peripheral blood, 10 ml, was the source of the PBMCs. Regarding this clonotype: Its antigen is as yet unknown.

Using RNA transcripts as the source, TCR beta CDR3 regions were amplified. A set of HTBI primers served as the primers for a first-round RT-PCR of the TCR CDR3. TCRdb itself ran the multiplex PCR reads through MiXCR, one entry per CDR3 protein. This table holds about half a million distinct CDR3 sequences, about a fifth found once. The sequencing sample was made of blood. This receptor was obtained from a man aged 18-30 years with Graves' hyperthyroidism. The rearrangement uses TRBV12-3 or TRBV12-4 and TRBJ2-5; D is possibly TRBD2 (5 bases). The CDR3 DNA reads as TGTGCCAGCAGTCCGTCCGGGGTTGGGCGAGGGGAGACCCAGTACTTC. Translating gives CASSPSGVGRGETQYF.